Following are 8 T cell receptor beta chains from one sample sequenced in a study of blood T cell repertoires in COVID-19. Clones were read by immunoSEQ multiplex PCR, and TCRdb kept only the in-frame ones, dropping some. In the table there are hundreds of thousands of clones, about 90% of which are singletons. Sequenced material: PBMCs or T cells enriched from blood (not recorded which). The receptor set was obtained from a woman aged 18-29 years with acute COVID-19.

This clone was recorded once. V gene TRBV27 combines with J gene TRBJ1-2, with a tentative D call TRBD1 (6 bases). Germline loops: CDR1 MNHEY, CDR2 SMNVEV (reference sequence). V was trimmed by 7 bases and J by 7 bases, leaving 16 bases between them. The CDR3 covers 13 residues. DNA for the CDR3: TGTGCCAGCACCCGGGGGGGGGCGTCTGGCTACACCTTC. This sequence encodes CASTRGGASGYTF.

The chain recombines TRBV28 with TRBJ2-5; TRBD2 is a possible D gene (5 bases). The CDR3 is made up of 12 amino acids. Germline-derived CDR1 and CDR2 are MDHEN and SYDVKM. V was pared by 7 bases and J by 4 bases, with 10 bases between. CDR3 DNA: TGTGCCAGCACCAATCGGGGAGAGACCCAGTACTTC. This codes for CASTNRGETQYF.

This clone was detected only a few times. The chain recombines TRBV19 with TRBJ2-3; no clear D gene. The CDR3 consists of 13 residues. Germline values: CDR1 LNHDA, CDR2 SQIVND (reference sequence). Trimming removed 5 bases at V and 0 bases at J, with 6 bases between. CDR3 DNA: TGTGCCAGTAGTTTGTCTAGCACAGATACGCAGTATTTT. Its translation: CASSLSSTDTQYF.

The genes are TRBV27 and TRBJ2-1; 9 bases align to TRBD1. CDR3 length: 14 residues. CDR1 and CDR2 from the germline V gene are MNHEY and SMNVEV (reference sequence). V was pared by 6 bases and J by 6 bases, with 6 bases of the junction left unmatched. CDR3 amino acids: CASRPNRGLNEQFF. The CDR3, as DNA: TGTGCCAGCAGGCCGAACAGGGGGCTCAATGAGCAGTTCTTC.

A word on this clone: Additional DNA sequences in this sample encode the identical CDR3. The chain is built from TRBV5-1 and TRBJ1-5; D is ambiguous. V was clipped by 4 bases and J by 0 bases, with 8 bases between them. CDR1 is SGHRS, CDR2 YFSETQ, per germline. The CDR3 runs 14 residues. This CDR3 is CASSPGNSNQPQHF. CDR3 DNA sequence: TGCGCCAGCAGCCCGGGAAATAGCAATCAGCCCCAGCATTTT.

The rearrangement joins TRBV6-1 to TRBJ1-2; D unclear. From germline, CDR1 is MNHNS and CDR2 SASEGT. V was pared by 2 bases and J by 5 bases, with 9 bases between. There are 13 residues in the CDR3. The CDR3 DNA follows: TGTGCCAGCAGTGAATCCCAGAAGTATGGCTACACCTTC. Translation gives CASSESQKYGYTF.

The CDR3: CASSYSPAGEEKLFF. The CDR3 coding sequence is TGTGCCAGCAGTTACTCGCCGGCGGGGGAAGAAAAACTGTTTTTT. V and J are TRBV6-6 and TRBJ1-4; possible D gene TRBD1, 5 bases. Germline CDR1 reads MNHNY; CDR2 reads SVGAGI (reference sequence). Deletions cut 0 bases from V and 8 bases from J, with 13 bases between. CDR3 size: 15 residues.

The chain joins TRBV9 to TRBJ1-5, with 8 nucleotides matching TRBD1. Germline V lookup: CDR1 SGDLS, CDR2 YYNGEE. The J segment lost 5 bases and the V segment lost 0 bases, leaving 1 base of the junction unmatched. This CDR3 comprises 14 residues. CDR3 sequence reads: CASSVAGGHQPQHF. The CDR3 DNA reads as TGTGCCAGCAGCGTAGCAGGGGGCCATCAGCCCCAGCATTTT. Together with reference TRBV9 and TRBJ1-5, the CDR3 gives the full variable domain: DSGVTQTPKHLITATGQRVTLRCSPRSGDLSVYWYQQSLDQGLQFLIQYYNGEERAKGNILERFSAQQFPDLHSELNLSSLELGDSALYFCASSVAGGHQPQHFGDGTRLSIL.